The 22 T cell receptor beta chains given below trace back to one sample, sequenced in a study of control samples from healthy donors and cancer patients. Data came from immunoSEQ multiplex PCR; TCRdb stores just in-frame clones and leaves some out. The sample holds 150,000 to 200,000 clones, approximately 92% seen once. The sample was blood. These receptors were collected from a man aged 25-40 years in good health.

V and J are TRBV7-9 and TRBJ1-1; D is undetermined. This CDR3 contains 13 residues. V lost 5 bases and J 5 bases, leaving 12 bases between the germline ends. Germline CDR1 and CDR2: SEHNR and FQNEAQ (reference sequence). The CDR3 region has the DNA TGTGCCAGCAGCAGCGAGGCCTATACTGAAGCTTTCTTT. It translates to CASSSEAYTEAFF.

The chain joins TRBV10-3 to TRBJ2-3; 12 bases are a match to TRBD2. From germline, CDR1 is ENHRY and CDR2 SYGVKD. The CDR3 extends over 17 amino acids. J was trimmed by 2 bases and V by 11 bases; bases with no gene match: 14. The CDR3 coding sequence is TGTGCCGCGAGGTCCAATCTAGCGGGAGGGTACACAGATACGCAGTATTTT. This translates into CAARSNLAGGYTDTQYF.

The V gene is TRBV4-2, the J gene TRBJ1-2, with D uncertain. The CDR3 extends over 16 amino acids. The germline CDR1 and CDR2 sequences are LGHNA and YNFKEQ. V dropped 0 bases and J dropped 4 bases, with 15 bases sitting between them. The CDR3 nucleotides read TGTGCCAGCAGCCAAGAGACGTTAGGAGGTTCCTATGGCTACACCTTC. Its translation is CASSQETLGGSYGYTF.

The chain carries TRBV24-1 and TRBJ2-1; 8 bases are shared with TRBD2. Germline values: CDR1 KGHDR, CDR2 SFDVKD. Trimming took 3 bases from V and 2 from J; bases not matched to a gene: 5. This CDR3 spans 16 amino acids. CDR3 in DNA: TGTGCCACCAGTGATACGCGGGGGGCTACCTACAATGAGCAGTTCTTC. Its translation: CATSDTRGATYNEQFF.

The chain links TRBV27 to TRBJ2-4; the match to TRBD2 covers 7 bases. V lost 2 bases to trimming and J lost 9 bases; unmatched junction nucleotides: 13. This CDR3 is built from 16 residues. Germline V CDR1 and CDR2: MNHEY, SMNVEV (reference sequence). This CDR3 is CASSLRWEGLESIQYF. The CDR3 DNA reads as TGTGCCAGCAGTTTAAGGTGGGAGGGCCTGGAGAGCATTCAGTACTTC.

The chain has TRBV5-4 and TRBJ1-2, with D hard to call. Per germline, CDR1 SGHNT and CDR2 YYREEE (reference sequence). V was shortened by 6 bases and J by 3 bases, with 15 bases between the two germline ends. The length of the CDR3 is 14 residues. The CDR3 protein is CASTLNQADYGYTF. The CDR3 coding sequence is TGTGCCAGCACCCTTAATCAGGCAGACTATGGCTACACCTTC.

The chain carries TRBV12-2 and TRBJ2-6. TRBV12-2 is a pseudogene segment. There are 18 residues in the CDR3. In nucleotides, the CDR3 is TGTGCAAGTCGCTCTGACCGGGACGCATTCTCTGGGGCCAACGTCCTGACTTTC. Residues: CASRSDRDAFSGANVLTF.

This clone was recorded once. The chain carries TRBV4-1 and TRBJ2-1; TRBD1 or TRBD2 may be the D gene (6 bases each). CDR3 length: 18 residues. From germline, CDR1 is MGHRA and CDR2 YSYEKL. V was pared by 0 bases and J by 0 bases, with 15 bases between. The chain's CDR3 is CASSQESGALSSYNEQFF. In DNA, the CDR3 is TGCGCCAGCAGCCAAGAATCGGGGGCACTGAGCTCCTACAATGAGCAGTTCTTC.

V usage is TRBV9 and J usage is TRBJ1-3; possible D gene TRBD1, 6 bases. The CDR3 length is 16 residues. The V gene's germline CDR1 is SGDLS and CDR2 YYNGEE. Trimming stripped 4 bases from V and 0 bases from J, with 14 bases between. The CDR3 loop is CASSPRRGLSGNTIYF. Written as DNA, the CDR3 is TGTGCCAGCAGCCCCCGCAGGGGCCTCTCTGGAAACACCATATATTTT.

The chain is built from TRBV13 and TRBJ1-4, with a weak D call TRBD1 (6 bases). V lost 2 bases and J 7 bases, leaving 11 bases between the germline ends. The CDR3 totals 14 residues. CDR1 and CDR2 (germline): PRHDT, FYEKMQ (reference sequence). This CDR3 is CASSLMQGTEKLFF. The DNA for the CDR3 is TGTGCCAGCAGCTTAATGCAGGGGACTGAAAAACTGTTTTTT.

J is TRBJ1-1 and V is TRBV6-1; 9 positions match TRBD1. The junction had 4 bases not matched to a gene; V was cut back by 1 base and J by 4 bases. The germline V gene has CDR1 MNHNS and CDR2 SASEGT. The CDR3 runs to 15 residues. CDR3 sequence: CASSEGDRVSTEAFF. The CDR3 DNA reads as TGTGCCAGCAGTGAAGGGGACAGGGTCAGCACTGAAGCTTTCTTT.

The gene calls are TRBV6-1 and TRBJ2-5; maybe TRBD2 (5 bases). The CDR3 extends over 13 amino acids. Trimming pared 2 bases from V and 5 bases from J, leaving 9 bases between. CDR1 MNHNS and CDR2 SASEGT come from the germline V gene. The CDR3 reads CASSEQRSETQYF. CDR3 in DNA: TGTGCCAGCAGTGAACAGCGGTCGGAGACCCAGTACTTC.

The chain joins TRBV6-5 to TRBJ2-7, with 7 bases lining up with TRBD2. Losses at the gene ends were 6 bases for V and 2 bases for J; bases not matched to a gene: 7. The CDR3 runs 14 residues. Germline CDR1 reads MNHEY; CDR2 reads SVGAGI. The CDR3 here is CASRETSRTYEQYF. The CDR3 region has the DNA TGTGCCAGCAGAGAGACTAGCCGGACCTACGAGCAGTACTTC.

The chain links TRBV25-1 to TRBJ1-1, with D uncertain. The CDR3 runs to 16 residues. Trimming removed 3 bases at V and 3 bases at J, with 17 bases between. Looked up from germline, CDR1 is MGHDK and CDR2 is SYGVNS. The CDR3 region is CASSDSLKARHTEAFF. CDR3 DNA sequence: TGTGCCAGCAGTGACTCATTAAAGGCCAGGCACACTGAAGCTTTCTTT.

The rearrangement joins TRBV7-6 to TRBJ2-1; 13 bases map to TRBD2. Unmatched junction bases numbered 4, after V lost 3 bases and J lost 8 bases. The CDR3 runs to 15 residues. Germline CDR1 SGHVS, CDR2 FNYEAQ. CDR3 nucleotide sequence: TGTGCCAGCAGCTTCGGACTAGCGGGAGTCGATGAGCAGTTCTTC. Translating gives CASSFGLAGVDEQFF. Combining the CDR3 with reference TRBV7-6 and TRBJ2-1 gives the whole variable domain GAGVSQSPRYKVTKRGQDVALRCDPISGHVSLYWYRQALGQGPEFLTYFNYEAQQDKSGLPNDRFSAERPEGSISTLTIQRTEQRDSAMYRCASSFGLAGVDEQFFGPGTRLTVL.

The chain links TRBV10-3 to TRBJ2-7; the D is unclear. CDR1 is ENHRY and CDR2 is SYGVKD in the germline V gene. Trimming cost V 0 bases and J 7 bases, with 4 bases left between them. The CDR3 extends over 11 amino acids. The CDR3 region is CAISESREQYF. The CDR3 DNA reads TGTGCCATCAGTGAGTCTCGGGAGCAGTACTTC.

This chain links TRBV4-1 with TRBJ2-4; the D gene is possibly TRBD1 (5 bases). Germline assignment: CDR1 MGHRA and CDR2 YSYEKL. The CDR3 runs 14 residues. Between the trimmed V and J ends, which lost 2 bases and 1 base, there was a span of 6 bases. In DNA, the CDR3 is TGCGCCAGCAGCCAACCAGGGGCCAAAAACATTCAGTACTTC. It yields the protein CASSQPGAKNIQYF.

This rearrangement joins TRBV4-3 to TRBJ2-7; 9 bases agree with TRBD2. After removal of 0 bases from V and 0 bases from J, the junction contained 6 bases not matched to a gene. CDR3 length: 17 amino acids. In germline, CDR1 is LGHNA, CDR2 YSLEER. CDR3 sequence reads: CASSQDLKRGDSYEQYF. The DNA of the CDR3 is TGCGCCAGCAGCCAAGATCTAAAGCGGGGGGACTCCTACGAGCAGTACTTC.

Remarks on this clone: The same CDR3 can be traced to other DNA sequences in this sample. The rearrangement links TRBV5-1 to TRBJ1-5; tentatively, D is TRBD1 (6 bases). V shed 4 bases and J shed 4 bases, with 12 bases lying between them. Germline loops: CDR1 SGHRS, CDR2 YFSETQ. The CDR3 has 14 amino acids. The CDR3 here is CASSGGGGNQPQHF. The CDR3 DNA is TGCGCCAGCAGCGGGGGCGGGGGTAATCAGCCCCAGCATTTT. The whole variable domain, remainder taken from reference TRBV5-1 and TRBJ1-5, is KAGVTQTPRYLIKTRGQQVTLSCSPISGHRSVSWYQQTPGQGLQFLFEYFSETQRNKGNFPGRFSGRQFSNSRSEMNVSTLELGDSALYLCASSGGGGNQPQHFGDGTRLSIL.

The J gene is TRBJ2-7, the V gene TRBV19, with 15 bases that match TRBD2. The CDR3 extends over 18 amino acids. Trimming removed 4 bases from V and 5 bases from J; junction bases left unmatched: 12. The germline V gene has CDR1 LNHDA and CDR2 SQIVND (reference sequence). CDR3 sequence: CASSKWTSGRAEGNEQYF. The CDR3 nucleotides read TGTGCCAGTAGTAAGTGGACTAGCGGGAGGGCCGAGGGGAACGAGCAGTACTTC.

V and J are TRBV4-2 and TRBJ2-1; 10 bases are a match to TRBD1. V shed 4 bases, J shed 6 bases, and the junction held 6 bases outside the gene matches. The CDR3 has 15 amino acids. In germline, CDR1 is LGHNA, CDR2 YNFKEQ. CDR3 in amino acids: CASSPSGTGVNEQFF. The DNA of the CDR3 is TGTGCCAGCAGCCCCTCCGGGACAGGGGTCAATGAGCAGTTCTTC.

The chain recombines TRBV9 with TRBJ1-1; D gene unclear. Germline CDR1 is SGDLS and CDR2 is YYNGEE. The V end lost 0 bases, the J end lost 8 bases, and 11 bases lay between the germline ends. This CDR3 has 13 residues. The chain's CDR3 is CASSVGYAAEAFF. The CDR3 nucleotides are TGTGCCAGCAGCGTAGGGTACGCAGCCGAAGCTTTCTTT.